This TCR beta chain was observed in a study of T cell repertoires in cytomegalovirus infection. In the study overall: Recently identified HLA-C-restricted CMV epitopes were used, and well-studied HLA-B-restricted CMV epitopes were used as well. Indications came from public TCR beta signatures; they pointed to CMV infection and to a matching HLA type. Overall study results and limits: The cumulative frequency of public TCR beta families distinguished individuals who carried CMV together with the relevant HLA. Dominating the ex vivo response were TCR beta clonotypes that were CMV-specific and HLA-C-restricted.

V was clipped by 7 bases and J by 0 bases, with 13 bases between them. Looked up from germline, CDR1 is LNHDA and CDR2 is SQIVND (reference sequence). This CDR3 has 14 residues. TCRdb independently ran MiXCR on the reads; one entry per CDR3 protein. The table shows 200,000 or so distinct CDR3 sequences, with 35% to 40% occurring only once. Comments on this clonotype: Antigen unknown.

This TCR derives from a human donor in good health (CMV status not recorded). Some clones in this sample may be carry-over from other donors' samples. The sequences come from CD8+ T cells from cultured PBMCs, collected from culture after CMV antigen stimulation. This chain links TRBV19 with TRBJ2-7; no reliable D call. Here the CDR3 reads CASTPAWNSYEQYF. Here the CDR3 DNA reads TGTGCCAGTACCCCAGCCTGGAACTCCTACGAGCAGTACTTC. The full variable domain, its missing parts supplied by reference TRBV19 and TRBJ2-7, is DGGITQSPKYLFRKEGQNVTLSCEQNLNHDAMYWYRQDPGQGLRLIYYSQIVNDFQKGDIAEGYSVSREKKESFPLTVTSAQKNPTAFYLCASTPAWNSYEQYFGPGTRLTVT.